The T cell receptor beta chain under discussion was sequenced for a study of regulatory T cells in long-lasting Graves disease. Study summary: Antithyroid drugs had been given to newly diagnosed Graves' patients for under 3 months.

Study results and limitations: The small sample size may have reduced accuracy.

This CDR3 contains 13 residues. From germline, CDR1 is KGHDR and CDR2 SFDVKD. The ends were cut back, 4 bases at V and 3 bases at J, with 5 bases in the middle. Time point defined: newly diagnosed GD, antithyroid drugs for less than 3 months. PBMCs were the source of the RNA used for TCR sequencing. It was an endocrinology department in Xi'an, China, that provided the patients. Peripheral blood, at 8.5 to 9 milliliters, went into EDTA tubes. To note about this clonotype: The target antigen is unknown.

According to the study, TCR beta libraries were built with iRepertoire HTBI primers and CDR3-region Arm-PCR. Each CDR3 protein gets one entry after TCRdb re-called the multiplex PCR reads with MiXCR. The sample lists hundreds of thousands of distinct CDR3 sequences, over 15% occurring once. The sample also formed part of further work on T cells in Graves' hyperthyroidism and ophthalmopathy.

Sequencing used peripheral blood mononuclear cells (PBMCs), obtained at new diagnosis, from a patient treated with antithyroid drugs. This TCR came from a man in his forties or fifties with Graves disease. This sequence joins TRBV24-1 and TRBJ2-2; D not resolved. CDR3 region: CATSEFYTGELFF. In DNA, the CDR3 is TGTGCCACCAGTGAGTTTTACACCGGGGAGCTGTTTTTT.